One and the same sample provided the 32 T cell receptor beta chains below, sequenced in a study of T cell responses to AZD1222 COVID-19 vaccine. Sequencing was performed with immunoSEQ multiplex PCR; in TCRdb, only in-frame clones are kept and a portion is missing. The table has under 150,000 clones, about 88% seen once. The sequenced sample was peripheral blood, obtained on day 0 of MenACWY control vaccination. Receptors originate from an adult in good health.

This sequence joins TRBV12-3 or TRBV12-4 and TRBJ1-2; maybe TRBD1 (6 bases). Trimming removed 11 bases from V and 7 bases from J, with 17 bases in between. This CDR3 is 12 amino acids long. DNA of the CDR3: TGTGCCGGGAAGGGAACAGGGAGTGGCTACACCTTC. Its translation: CAGKGTGSGYTF.

The chain employs TRBV15 and TRBJ2-7; possible D gene TRBD2, 6 bases. The CDR3 is 15 residues long. The germline gives CDR1 LNHNV, CDR2 YYDKDF (reference sequence). V dropped 1 base and J dropped 0 bases, with 10 bases sitting between them. The chain's CDR3 is CATSRAGGSSYEQYF. In DNA, the CDR3 is TGTGCCACCAGCAGAGCCGGGGGAAGCTCCTACGAGCAGTACTTC.

The chain couples TRBV2 to TRBJ2-4, with D hard to call. The CDR3 sequence is 14 residues long. Germline CDR1 and CDR2: SNHLY and FYNNEI. The V gene lost 5 bases and the J gene lost 0 bases, with 8 bases spanning the gap. CDR3 sequence reads: CASSFELAKNIQYF. The CDR3 region has the DNA TGTGCCAGCAGTTTCGAACTAGCCAAAAACATTCAGTACTTC.

The V and J genes are TRBV29-1 and TRBJ1-1; 7 positions match TRBD1. This CDR3 is built from 13 residues. The germline CDR1 and CDR2 sequences are SQVTM and ANQGSEA. Trimming at V came to 3 bases and at J to 4 bases, leaving 5 bases not matched to a gene. In DNA form, the CDR3 reads TGCAGCGTTGATCTGACAGGGTCCACTGAAGCTTTCTTT. Its translation is CSVDLTGSTEAFF.

This CDR3 is CASSVEGGSTDTQYF. DNA of the CDR3: TGTGCCAGCAGCGTAGAAGGGGGAAGCACAGATACGCAGTATTTT. The chain recombines TRBV9 with TRBJ2-3; maybe TRBD1 (6 bases). Germline lookup yields CDR1 SGDLS and CDR2 YYNGEE. The germline V and J ends were trimmed by 0 bases and 0 bases, with 8 bases remaining between them. The CDR3 runs 15 residues.

The chain couples TRBV15 to TRBJ1-1; a weak D match, TRBD1 (6 bases). Trimming cost V 0 bases and J 0 bases, with 11 bases left between them. The CDR3 is made up of 16 amino acids. CDR1 is LNHNV and CDR2 is YYDKDF in the germline V gene (reference sequence). CDR3 coding DNA: TGTGCCACCAGCAGAGATCTTAGGGGGATGAACACTGAAGCTTTCTTT. The encoded protein is CATSRDLRGMNTEAFF.

J is TRBJ1-6 and V is TRBV30; no reliable D call. The CDR3 length is 14 residues. CDR1 is GTSNPN, CDR2 SVGIG, per germline (reference sequence). V lost 0 bases, J lost 2 bases, and 5 bases lay in between. This CDR3 reads CAWSVRPYNSPLHF. The CDR3 DNA reads TGTGCCTGGAGTGTACGACCCTATAATTCACCCCTCCACTTT.

The chain links TRBV7-9 to TRBJ1-5, with TRBD1 matching over 7 bases. This CDR3 is 13 amino acids long. The germline CDR1 and CDR2 sequences are SEHNR and FQNEAQ (reference sequence). J gave up 2 bases and V 10 bases, and 5 bases lay outside the gene matches. The CDR3 sequence is CATKGAGNQPQHF. The CDR3 DNA is TGTGCCACTAAGGGGGCTGGCAATCAGCCCCAGCATTTT.

This clone has just one count. This chain uses TRBV28 with TRBJ1-5; TRBD1 might be the D (6 bases). Trimming removed 9 bases from V and 2 bases from J, with 14 bases in between. The CDR3 has 14 residues. CDR1 and CDR2 (germline): MDHEN, SYDVKM. As DNA, the CDR3 is TGTGCCAGTTTCAGGGGCGGGGGCAATCAGCCCCAGCATTTT. It is translated as CASFRGGGNQPQHF.

The V call is TRBV11-3, the J call TRBJ2-1, with TRBD2 matching 7 bases. The CDR3 extends over 15 amino acids. Germline CDR1 is SGHNT and CDR2 is YENEEA. With 1 base clipped from V and 4 bases from J, the junction kept 4 bases outside the gene matches. Written as DNA, the CDR3 is TGTGCCAGCAGCTTAGCGGGGGGACTTTACAATGAGCAGTTCTTC. Translated, it gives CASSLAGGLYNEQFF.

The chain employs TRBV13 and TRBJ2-1; 9 nucleotides align to TRBD2. Germline values: CDR1 PRHDT, CDR2 FYEKMQ (reference sequence). After removal of 5 bases from V and 3 bases from J, the junction contained 5 bases not matched to a gene. CDR3 length equals 15 residues. The DNA of the CDR3 is TGTGCCAGCAGCCCGACGACTAGCGGCTACAATGAGCAGTTCTTC. Amino acids: CASSPTTSGYNEQFF. Based on the CDR3 plus reference TRBV13 and TRBJ2-1, the full variable domain is AAGVIQSPRHLIKEKRETATLKCYPIPRHDTVYWYQQGPGQDPQFLISFYEKMQSDKGSIPDRFSAQQFSDYHSELNMSSLELGDSALYFCASSPTTSGYNEQFFGPGTRLTVL.

The chain combines TRBV6-5 with TRBJ1-5; TRBD1 matches 7 bases. V lost 8 bases and J lost 6; bases outside the gene matches: 10. The CDR3 is 14 residues long. The germline V gene has CDR1 MNHEY and CDR2 SVGAGI. CDR3 sequence (DNA): TGTGCCAGCTTCTCCTCACAGGGGACTCAGCCCCAGCATTTT. It is translated as CASFSSQGTQPQHF.

The chain couples TRBV6-5 to TRBJ2-7; 7 bases map to TRBD2. Germline loops: CDR1 MNHEY, CDR2 SVGAGI. Unmatched junction bases numbered 6, after V lost 4 bases and J lost 0 bases. The CDR3 loop spans 15 amino acids. CDR3 sequence: CASSSGRDYSYEQYF. The DNA of the CDR3 is TGTGCCAGCAGTTCGGGCCGGGACTACTCCTACGAGCAGTACTTC.

In this sample, this clone turned up a few times. The rearrangement links TRBV28 to TRBJ1-5, with TRBD1 matching over 7 bases. Germline CDR1 and CDR2: MDHEN and SYDVKM. After removal of 6 bases from V and 6 bases from J, the junction contained 8 bases not matched to a gene. The CDR3 is 14 residues long. CDR3 DNA: TGTGCCAGCAGGGCTGACAGGGTTGCTCAGCCCCAGCATTTT. The encoded protein is CASRADRVAQPQHF.

The chain combines TRBV12-3 or TRBV12-4 with TRBJ2-7; D unclear. The V end was cut by 2 bases, the J end by 0 bases, with 5 bases between. This CDR3 contains 13 residues. CDR3 nucleotides: TGTGCCAGCAGTTTAAGGCGCTCCTACGAGCAGTACTTC. Protein: CASSLRRSYEQYF.

V gene TRBV19 combines with J gene TRBJ2-3, with D tentatively TRBD1 or TRBD2 (5 bases each). The CDR3 is made up of 15 amino acids. V shed 7 bases and J shed 6 bases, with 20 bases lying between them. CDR1 and CDR2 from the germline V gene are LNHDA and SQIVND (reference sequence). DNA of the CDR3: TGTGCCAGTACCCTAAGGTGGGGGAAGAAGGATACGCAGTATTTT. Translating gives CASTLRWGKKDTQYF.

V usage is TRBV18 and J usage is TRBJ1-5; D is undetermined. Germline lookup yields CDR1 KGHSH and CDR2 LQKENI. Trimming took off 2 bases at V and 7 bases at J, with 15 bases between the two ends. The CDR3 is 15 residues long. Here the CDR3 reads CASSPVREGQQPQHF. The CDR3 bases are TGTGCCAGCTCACCAGTTCGGGAGGGTCAACAGCCCCAGCATTTT.

This chain links TRBV6-4 with TRBJ2-3; the match to TRBD2 covers 8 bases. The CDR3 has 15 residues. Germline assignment: CDR1 MRHNA and CDR2 SNTAGT. The trim removed 4 bases at V and 2 bases at J, leaving 5 bases unmatched. CDR3 loop: CASSGEAGATDTQYF. Written as DNA, the CDR3 is TGTGCCAGCAGTGGGGAAGCGGGAGCCACAGATACGCAGTATTTT.

The genes are TRBV9 and TRBJ1-2; D gene unclear. The CDR3 length is 14 residues. Germline CDR1 is SGDLS and CDR2 is YYNGEE. V lost 3 bases to trimming and J lost 2 bases, with 11 bases between them. The CDR3 DNA sequence: TGTGCCAGCAGCGCAGCAAGTTCGAACTATGGCTACACCTTC. It is translated as CASSAASSNYGYTF.

The genes are TRBV28 and TRBJ2-5; 9 bases map to TRBD1. Germline V gene lookup returns CDR1 MDHEN and CDR2 SYDVKM. The V segment lost 5 bases and the J segment 5 bases; nucleotides outside the gene matches: 12. The CDR3 sequence is 16 residues long. For the CDR3, the DNA is TGTGCCAGCAGTCTCCAAGGACAGGGGCGGGGGGAGACCCAGTACTTC. As protein: CASSLQGQGRGETQYF. Using reference TRBV28 and TRBJ2-5 for the parts outside the CDR3, the full variable domain is DVKVTQSSRYLVKRTGEKVFLECVQDMDHENMFWYRQDPGLGLRLIYFSYDVKMKEKGDIPEGYSVSREKKERFSLILESASTNQTSMYLCASSLQGQGRGETQYFGPGTRLLVL.

The V and J genes are TRBV10-3 and TRBJ1-1; tentative D call: TRBD1 (6 bases). Germline V gene lookup returns CDR1 ENHRY and CDR2 SYGVKD. The CDR3 contains 12 residues. Trimming took 11 bases from V and 3 from J, leaving 13 bases between them. The CDR3 DNA reads TGTGCCTTCGGGACATCGGACACTGAAGCTTTCTTT. Translation gives CAFGTSDTEAFF.

The J gene is TRBJ1-2, the V gene TRBV19; possible D gene TRBD1, 5 bases. The length of the CDR3 is 13 residues. Trimming took off 7 bases at V and 11 bases at J, with 20 bases between the two ends. Germline V gene data show CDR1 as LNHDA and CDR2 as SQIVND (reference sequence). The CDR3 DNA is TGTGCCAGTACCCAAAGGTTGGGGGTCGGTTACACCTTC. It codes for CASTQRLGVGYTF.

Points on this clone: The sample has other DNA sequences that encode this CDR3 too. The rearrangement joins TRBV4-2 to TRBJ1-1, with 7 nucleotides matching TRBD1. The V gene end was trimmed by 3 bases and the J gene end by 5 bases; junction bases not matched to a gene: 3. The germline V gene encodes CDR1 LGHNA and CDR2 YNFKEQ. CDR3 length: 13 residues. CDR3 DNA: TGTGCCAGCAGCCAGGCCAGGGGGACTGAAGCTTTCTTT. This encodes CASSQARGTEAFF.

Notes on this clone: It may be a read error: a sequence one base away is much more abundant. This chain links TRBV9 with TRBJ1-2; D is possibly TRBD1 (6 bases). CDR1 and CDR2 from the germline V gene are SGDLS and YYNGEE. The CDR3 runs 14 residues. Written as DNA, the CDR3 is TGTGCCCGCAGCGCGCGGGGGGGGCTGGATGGCTACACCTTC. Its translation is CARSARGGLDGYTF. Complete variable domain (other parts from reference TRBV9 and TRBJ1-2): DSGVTQTPKHLITATGQRVTLRCSPRSGDLSVYWYQQSLDQGLQFLIQYYNGEERAKGNILERFSAQQFPDLHSELNLSSLELGDSALYFCARSARGGLDGYTFGSGTRLTVV.

The V and J genes are TRBV24-1 and TRBJ1-2, with D unresolved. Germline CDR1 reads KGHDR; CDR2 reads SFDVKD. The CDR3 loop spans 13 amino acids. V was clipped by 1 base and J by 7 bases, with 9 bases between them. For the CDR3, the DNA is TGTGCCACCAGTGATTTCGGGTTCGGTGGCTACACCTTC. This encodes CATSDFGFGGYTF.

The V gene is TRBV5-1, the J gene TRBJ1-4, with no clear D. The germline V and J ends were trimmed by 0 bases and 7 bases, with 7 bases remaining between them. From germline, CDR1 is SGHRS and CDR2 YFSETQ. The CDR3 has 13 residues. CDR3 coding DNA: TGCGCCAGCAGCTTGGAAAGGGTTGAAAAACTGTTTTTT. Translation gives CASSLERVEKLFF.

This clone was detected once. The chain uses TRBV9 and TRBJ1-4, with no clear D. The CDR3 loop spans 16 amino acids. V lost 3 bases and J lost 1, with 13 bases in between. Germline-derived CDR1 and CDR2 are SGDLS and YYNGEE. The CDR3 spells CASSEHISGTNEKLFF. DNA for the CDR3: TGTGCCAGCAGCGAGCACATTAGCGGAACTAATGAAAAACTGTTTTTT.

CDR3 nucleotide sequence: TGTGCCAGCTATGGGAGGATGGCGGGGGGAAGCGGCTACACCTTC. Its translation: CASYGRMAGGSGYTF. The chain is built from TRBV6-5 and TRBJ1-2, with D maybe TRBD1 (5 bases). Trimming stripped 8 bases from V and 8 bases from J, with 24 bases between. The CDR3 runs to 15 residues. Germline V gene lookup returns CDR1 MNHEY and CDR2 SVGAGI.

CDR3 residues: CSAASGRVQYF. The CDR3 DNA sequence: TGCAGTGCCGCTAGCGGGAGAGTGCAGTATTTT. The chain uses TRBV20-1 and TRBJ2-3; 10 nucleotides agree with TRBD2. The germline V gene encodes CDR1 DFQATT and CDR2 SNEGSKA (reference sequence). This CDR3 region has 11 residues. V was pared by 6 bases and J by 11 bases, with 5 bases of the junction left unmatched.

The chain joins TRBV18 to TRBJ1-1; D not resolved. Germline V gene lookup returns CDR1 KGHSH and CDR2 LQKENI. V dropped 6 bases and J dropped 0 bases, with 8 bases sitting between them. The CDR3 spans 13 residues. This chain's CDR3 is CASSPDLNTEAFF. CDR3 nucleotide sequence: TGTGCCAGCTCGCCAGACCTGAACACTGAAGCTTTCTTT.

The chain joins TRBV28 to TRBJ1-1, with D possibly being TRBD1 (6 bases). V was pared by 5 bases and J by 7 bases, with 14 bases between. Germline CDR1 reads MDHEN; CDR2 reads SYDVKM. CDR3 size: 13 residues. CDR3 in amino acids: CASSSLGAIEAFF. DNA of the CDR3: TGTGCCAGCAGTAGCCTGGGGGCAATTGAAGCTTTCTTT.

The J gene is TRBJ2-7, the V gene TRBV27; D perhaps matches TRBD2 (5 bases). V lost 6 bases to trimming and J lost 8 bases, with 17 bases between them. The CDR3 has 13 amino acids. Germline CDR1 and CDR2: MNHEY and SMNVEV (reference sequence). The CDR3 sequence is CASSPGILYQQYF. The CDR3, as DNA: TGTGCCAGCAGCCCCGGGATTTTATACCAGCAGTACTTC.